These T cell receptor beta chains were read from a single sample in a study of T-cell reconstitution after alpha-beta-depleted transplantation in children. In TCRdb, the PCR reads were re-called with MiXCR into one record per CDR3 protein. The table records some 300,000 distinct CDR3 sequences, 10% of them present only once. The sample in question was PBMCs from the stem cell graft donor, obtained from the stem cell graft. The receptors here all came from a human donor who donated a stem cell graft to a child with acute lymphoblastic leukemia. CDR3s include the opening cysteine and the closing phenylalanine or tryptophan. The D gene is left open where the match is weak. Some rows have no size entry. The others give once, few or many, or a class for an expanded clone.

TRBV7-2	TRBJ2-3	TRBD2	NA	TGTGCCAGCAGCTCGGGGACTAGCGGAGGTACGCAGTATTTT	CASSSGTSGGTQYF
TRBV30	TRBJ1-5	TRBD1	many	TGTGCCTGGACCCTAGGGTCAGGGGGCACCAATCAGCCCCAGCATTTT	CAWTLGSGGTNQPQHF
TRBV7-3	TRBJ1-5	NA	few	TGTGCCAGCAGCTTAAGGGGGCGCGGTAACAATCAGCCCCAGCATTTT	CASSLRGRGNNQPQHF
TRBV12-3/TRBV12-4	TRBJ2-2	NA	NA	TGTGCCAGCAGTTTCCGGGCGGGAACGAACACCGGGGAGCTGTTTTTT	CASSFRAGTNTGELFF
TRBV6-2/TRBV6-3	TRBJ2-2	NA	few	TGTGCCAGCACGGAGGGTGCTAACACCGGGGAGCTGTTTTTT	CASTEGANTGELFF
TRBV6-1	TRBJ2-7	TRBD2	NA	TGTGCCAGCAGTAGAGCCGGGACTAGCGATCCCTACGAGCAGTACTTC	CASSRAGTSDPYEQYF
TRBV7-2	TRBJ2-7	NA	many	TGTGCCAGCAGCTTAGTCCAGGGGAGCTCCTACGAGCAGTACTTC	CASSLVQGSSYEQYF
TRBV27	TRBJ2-3	NA	many	TGTGCCAGCAGTTTACAAGATACGCAGTATTTT	CASSLQDTQYF
TRBV7-7	TRBJ2-7	NA	NA	TGTGCTAGCAGCTTAGCCCAGGGAATAATTTCCTACGAGCAGTACTTC	CASSLAQGIISYEQYF
TRBV7-2	TRBJ2-6	NA	NA	TGTGCCAGCAGCCCACGACGAGTTGCAACTGGGGCCAACGGCCTGACTTTC	CASSPRRVATGANGLTF
TRBV29-1	TRBJ1-4	NA	few	TGCAGCGGGGGCTGGCAGGGAGAAAAACTGTTTTTT	CSGGWQGEKLFF
TRBV28	TRBJ1-5	NA	NA	TGTGCCAGCAAACCCCTCGAACTGCCCCAGCATTTT	CASKPLELPQHF
TRBV3-1	TRBJ1-1	NA	few	TGTGCCAGCAGCAAGACAGAGAACACTGAAGCTTTCTTT	CASSKTENTEAFF
TRBV28	TRBJ2-7	NA	NA	TGTGCCAGCAGTTTTTACCTCCATCCTAGGGGCTCCTACGAGCAGTACTTC	CASSFYLHPRGSYEQYF
TRBV7-3	TRBJ2-1	NA	NA	TGTGCCAGCAGCCCTGTCGGGGACAATGTGCAGTTCTTC	CASSPVGDNVQFF
TRBV15	TRBJ2-5	NA	NA	TGTGCCACCAGCAGCCGCTCAGCGGGCCAAGAGACCCAGTACTTC	CATSSRSAGQETQYF
TRBV12-3/TRBV12-4	TRBJ2-1	NA	NA	TGTGCCAGCAGTTTAGGTGCGGAAAACAATGAGCAGTTCTTC	CASSLGAENNEQFF
TRBV29-1	TRBJ1-1	NA	NA	TGCAGCGTTCTCGGAGCCCTGACGGGGAACACTGAAGCTTTCTTT	CSVLGALTGNTEAFF
TRBV5-1	TRBJ2-1	NA	few	TGCGCCAGCACCCCAGCCCCGTTTTCCTACAATGAGCAGTTCTTC	CASTPAPFSYNEQFF
TRBV5-6	TRBJ2-1	TRBD2	NA	TGTGCCAGCAGCTCGACTAGCGCGAGCTCCTACAATGAGCAGTTCTTC	CASSSTSASSYNEQFF
TRBV7-8	TRBJ2-1	NA	NA	TGTGCCAGCAGCTTAGGGTGGCTGAAACCCTACAATGAGCAGTTCTTC	CASSLGWLKPYNEQFF
TRBV4-2	TRBJ2-3	NA	NA	TGTGCCAGCAGCCAAGATCTTAAAGCGGCAGTCACAGATACGCAGTATTTT	CASSQDLKAAVTDTQYF
TRBV5-1	TRBJ2-5	NA	few	TGCGCCAGCAGCCCCCCACTGAGGGATGAGACCCAGTACTTC	CASSPPLRDETQYF
TRBV28	TRBJ2-7	NA	NA	TGTGCCAGCAGCTTGCTAGGACGGTCCTACGAGCAGTACTTC	CASSLLGRSYEQYF
TRBV6-5	TRBJ2-7	NA	NA	TGTGCCAGCAGTTACGACAGGCCACCCTACGAGCAGTACTTC	CASSYDRPPYEQYF
TRBV5-1	TRBJ1-1	NA	many	TGCGCCAGCAGTCTCAGTGGGAGAGGAACTGAAGCTTTCTTT	CASSLSGRGTEAFF
TRBV3-1	TRBJ2-1	NA	NA	TGTGCCAGCAGCCAAGCCACCCATGGGAATGAGCAGTTCTTC	CASSQATHGNEQFF
TRBV21-1	TRBJ2-1	NA	many	TGTGCCAGCAGCAAGACAGGGTCTTACAATGAGCAGTTCTTC	CASSKTGSYNEQFF
TRBV10-3	TRBJ2-3	TRBD2	many	TGTGCCATCAGGGAGCCCCTAGCGGGAGTTGTGGGAGATACGCAGTATTTT	CAIREPLAGVVGDTQYF
TRBV20-1	TRBJ2-1	TRBD2	NA	TGCAGTTACCGACTAGCGGGAGGCAATGAGCAGTTCTTC	CSYRLAGGNEQFF
TRBV28	TRBJ2-3	TRBD1	NA	TGTGCCAGCAGTTCCCGGGACAGGATGGAATATACGCAGTATTTT	CASSSRDRMEYTQYF
TRBV6-5	TRBJ1-1	TRBD1	many	TGTGCCAGCAGTTACTCGAACAGGGGGGGTTACACTGAAGCTTTCTTT	CASSYSNRGGYTEAFF
TRBV5-1	TRBJ1-1	NA	NA	TGCGCCAGCAGCGTCGGCAGCCTCAGGGGCACTGAAGCTTTCTTT	CASSVGSLRGTEAFF
TRBV10-3	TRBJ2-7	TRBD2	many	TGTGCCACGACTAGCGGGAGGACCGATTACGAGCAGTACTTC	CATTSGRTDYEQYF
TRBV6-5	TRBJ2-7	TRBD1	many	TGTGCCAGCAGTTACGTAAGGACAGGGTGGAGCTACGAGCAGTACTTC	CASSYVRTGWSYEQYF
TRBV7-9	TRBJ2-1	TRBD2	few	TGTGCCAGCAGCTTCCTAGGGACTAGCTCGGGGCAGTTCTTC	CASSFLGTSSGQFF
TRBV29-1	TRBJ1-2	TRBD1	NA	TGCAGCGTTGAAGGGTGGCAGGGGGTTGGCTACACCTTC	CSVEGWQGVGYTF
TRBV12-3/TRBV12-4	TRBJ2-2	TRBD1	NA	TGTGCCAGCAGCCGACAGGGGGCATGGTTCGCGAACACCGGGGAGCTGTTTTTT	CASSRQGAWFANTGELFF
TRBV20-1	TRBJ2-1	NA	NA	TGCAGTGCTAGAGAGGAATGGGGTGAGCAGTTCTTC	CSAREEWGEQFF
TRBV9	TRBJ2-2	NA	few	TGTGCCAGCAGCGTAGGCAGGGGCCCTAACACCGGGGAGCTGTTTTTT	CASSVGRGPNTGELFF
TRBV20-1	TRBJ1-2	NA	few	TGCAGTGCTAGCTTGGGGAGGGCCGGTGGCTACACCTTC	CSASLGRAGGYTF
TRBV20-1	TRBJ2-1	TRBD2	NA	TGCAGTGCCCCCGGGACTAGTCGGTTCAATGAGCAGTTCTTC	CSAPGTSRFNEQFF
TRBV5-1	TRBJ2-7	TRBD2	few	TGCGCCAGCAGCTGGGGCCTGGCGGGAGGAATGTACGAGCAGTACTTC	CASSWGLAGGMYEQYF
TRBV5-1	TRBJ2-7	NA	many	TGCGCCAGCAGCCTGGGACTCGGTTACGAGCAGTACTTC	CASSLGLGYEQYF
TRBV5-1	TRBJ1-2	NA	NA	TGCGCCAGCCGTGGAGCGGAGGGGATTCTCTATGGCTACACCTTC	CASRGAEGILYGYTF
TRBV23-1	TRBJ2-7	TRBD1	NA	TGCGCCAGCATCCGACGGACAGGGTACGCATCCTACGAGCAGTACTTC	CASIRRTGYASYEQYF
TRBV11-1	TRBJ2-2	TRBD2	few	TGTGCCAGCATCCTGGGGGATCCGGGACTAGCGGGAGGTCACACCGGGGAGCTGTTTTTT	CASILGDPGLAGGHTGELFF
TRBV4-3	TRBJ2-7	NA	NA	TGCGCCAGCAGCCAAGATGAATCCTACGAGCAGTACTTC	CASSQDESYEQYF
TRBV29-1	TRBJ1-1	NA	few	TGCAGCTACTCACGGGGGAACACTGAAGCTTTCTTT	CSYSRGNTEAFF
TRBV28	TRBJ2-1	TRBD1	NA	TGTGCCAGCAGTGCATCCGGGACAGGGGGCATGTATGAGCAGTTCTTC	CASSASGTGGMYEQFF
TRBV7-9	TRBJ2-5	NA	many	TGTGCCAGCAGCTTAACTCCAGGGGAGACCCAGTACTTC	CASSLTPGETQYF
TRBV27	TRBJ2-1	NA	NA	TGTGCCAGCAGTTTATCCCTGACGGAGCAGTTCTTC	CASSLSLTEQFF
TRBV5-1	TRBJ2-3	TRBD2	many	TGCGCCAGCAGCTGGAAGCGGGATGGGACAGATACGCAGTATTTT	CASSWKRDGTDTQYF